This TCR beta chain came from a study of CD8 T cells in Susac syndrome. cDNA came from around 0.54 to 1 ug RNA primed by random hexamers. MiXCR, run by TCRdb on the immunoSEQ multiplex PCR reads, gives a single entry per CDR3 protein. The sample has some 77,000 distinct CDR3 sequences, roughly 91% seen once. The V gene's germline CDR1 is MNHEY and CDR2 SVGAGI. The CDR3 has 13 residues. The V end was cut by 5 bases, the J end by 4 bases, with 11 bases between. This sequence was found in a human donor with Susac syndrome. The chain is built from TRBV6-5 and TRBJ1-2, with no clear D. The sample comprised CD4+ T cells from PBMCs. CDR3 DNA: TGTGCCAGCAGTCCCGGACTTGCCTATGGCTACACCTTC. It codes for CASSPGLAYGYTF.